This T cell receptor beta chain was recovered during a study of blood T cell repertoires in COVID-19. Across the whole study: T cells, B-cell-depleted T cells, or PBMCs supplied cDNA or gDNA.

In the original processing: Nucleated cell number was recorded as an estimate derived from reference gene primer amplification. This table comes from immunoSEQ multiplex PCR, and its TCRdb copy is limited to in-frame clones, with some not included. That table furnishes V, J and clone size, whereas the DNA furnished D and trimming. The data hold fewer than 60,000 clones, with approximately 85% observed a single time. V dropped 0 bases and J dropped 4 bases, with 13 bases sitting between them. The CDR3 runs to 16 residues. Germline V CDR1 and CDR2: MNHEY, SMNVEV (reference sequence). The receptor was derived from a woman of 80 years or more with COVID-19, enrolled during active disease. The V gene is TRBV27, the J gene TRBJ2-1; possible D gene TRBD2, 6 bases. The specimen sequenced was peripheral blood. Here the CDR3 reads CASSLSGLIGYNEQFF. The CDR3 DNA follows: TGTGCCAGCAGTTTATCGGGACTCATAGGGTACAATGAGCAGTTCTTC.